This TCR beta chain was sequenced in a study of blood T cell repertoires in COVID-19. Study at large: The United States, Italy and Spain provided the acute and convalescent COVID-19 samples. Nucleic acid was either cDNA or gDNA, and it came from T cells, B-cell-depleted T cells, or PBMCs.

Under the authors' procedure: For nucleated cells, counts were estimated from reference gene primer amplification. TCRdb's copy holds only in-frame clones and misses some; the assay was immunoSEQ multiplex PCR. That table gives V, J and clone size, and the DNA gave D and trimming. This table holds fewer than 350,000 clones, approximately 81% found once. V shed 7 bases and J shed 6 bases, with 15 bases lying between them. The CDR3 totals 14 residues. Looked up from germline, CDR1 is SEHNR and CDR2 is FQNEAQ (reference sequence). Sequenced: peripheral blood. The TCR originated in a woman aged 60-70 years with active or convalescent COVID-19. V gene TRBV7-9 combines with J gene TRBJ1-4, with D maybe TRBD1 (6 bases). CDR3 amino acids: CASTDGTPDEKLFF. CDR3 in DNA: TGTGCCAGCACCGACGGGACACCGGATGAAAAACTGTTTTTT.